A selection of T cell receptor beta chains follows, all from one sample in a study of blood T cell repertoires in COVID-19. Sequencing used immunoSEQ multiplex PCR; TCRdb keeps in-frame clones, though not all of them. There are some 380,000 clones in the sample; 88% occur only once, and 2% to 2.5% lies in the top ten. The sequencing input was PBMCs or T cells enriched from blood (not recorded which). The source is a woman in her 40s with acute COVID-19. Both conserved end residues are part of each CDR3. D genes are given only for firm matches. The size field is filled for only some rows; it gives once, few, many or a size class.

CDR3	DNA	size	V	D	J
CASTLRGGGEETQYF	TGTGCCAGCACCCTCCGCGGCGGGGGGGAAGAGACCCAGTACTTC	NA	TRBV5-4	TRBD2	TRBJ2-5
CASSLGVEQFF	TGTGCCAGCAGCCTGGGCGTGGAGCAGTTCTTC	NA	TRBV28	NA	TRBJ2-1
CASTPGQGTGGYTF	TGTGCCAGCACCCCGGGACAGGGGACGGGAGGCTACACCTTC	NA	TRBV28	TRBD1	TRBJ1-2
CACKPTGFYNSPLHF	TGTGCCTGCAAACCGACAGGTTTCTATAATTCACCCCTCCACTTT	NA	TRBV30	NA	TRBJ1-6
CASRYRDRPFETQYF	TGTGCCAGCAGATACCGGGACAGGCCCTTTGAGACCCAGTACTTC	NA	TRBV27	TRBD1	TRBJ2-5
CASSSGGAAEEKLFF	TGTGCCAGTAGTTCCGGGGGGGCGGCGGAGGAAAAACTGTTTTTT	NA	TRBV19	NA	TRBJ1-4
CASSQEEGINNEQFF	TGTGCCAGCAGCCAAGAGGAGGGAATCAACAATGAGCAGTTCTTC	NA	TRBV3-1/TRBV3-2	NA	TRBJ2-1
CATSRTSGDEQFF	TGTGCCACCAGCAGGACTAGCGGCGATGAGCAGTTCTTC	NA	TRBV15	TRBD2	TRBJ2-1
CASSYTGVGSTYEQYF	TGTGCCAGCAGTTACACAGGAGTGGGGTCGACCTACGAGCAGTACTTC	NA	TRBV6-5	NA	TRBJ2-7
CASNRLGTGGEQYF	TGTGCCAGCAATCGGTTGGGGACAGGGGGCGAGCAGTACTTC	NA	TRBV2	TRBD1	TRBJ2-7
CATSRETGAYGYTF	TGTGCCACCAGCAGAGAAACAGGGGCCTATGGCTACACCTTC	NA	TRBV15	TRBD1	TRBJ1-2
CATSDSDSNQPQHF	TGTGCCACCAGTGATTCAGATAGCAATCAGCCCCAGCATTTT	NA	TRBV24-1	NA	TRBJ1-5
CASSLTGVNYGYTF	TGTGCCAGCAGCTTGACAGGGGTTAACTATGGCTACACCTTC	NA	TRBV5-4	TRBD1	TRBJ1-2
CASSEFGGYTEAFF	TGTGCCAGCAGTGAATTCGGGGGGTACACTGAAGCTTTCTTT	NA	TRBV25-1	NA	TRBJ1-1
CASSLSRQDYGYTF	TGTGCCAGCAGCTTATCCCGACAGGACTATGGCTACACCTTC	NA	TRBV7-9	NA	TRBJ1-2
CASSQGTGREQYF	TGCGCCAGCAGCCAGGGGACAGGGCGCGAGCAGTACTTC	NA	TRBV4-1	TRBD1	TRBJ2-7
CASSVGVGQPNTEAFF	TGTGCCAGCAGCGTAGGCGTGGGACAACCGAACACTGAAGCTTTCTTT	NA	TRBV9	NA	TRBJ1-1
CAWSSPGLAGVEQFF	TGTGCCTGGAGTTCCCCGGGACTAGCGGGGGTTGAGCAGTTCTTC	few	TRBV30	TRBD2	TRBJ2-1
CASGGLSWTGELFF	TGTGCCAGCGGAGGGTTATCTTGGACCGGGGAGCTGTTTTTT	NA	TRBV14	NA	TRBJ2-2
CASSQASYGYTF	TGTGCCAGCAGCCAAGCCTCTTATGGCTACACCTTC	once	TRBV4-2	NA	TRBJ1-2
CSASQGARYGYTF	TGCAGTGCTAGTCAGGGGGCAAGATATGGCTACACCTTC	once	TRBV20-1	TRBD1	TRBJ1-2
CASSLTSGGPPYNEQFF	TGTGCCAGCTCACTGACTAGCGGGGGACCTCCCTACAATGAGCAGTTCTTC	NA	TRBV18	TRBD2	TRBJ2-1
CSAGQWEEQFF	TGCAGTGCAGGACAGTGGGAGGAGCAGTTCTTC	NA	TRBV20-1	NA	TRBJ2-1
CASSHPDRLNTEAFF	TGTGCCAGCAGCCATCCGGACAGGCTGAACACTGAAGCTTTCTTT	once	TRBV4-2	TRBD1	TRBJ1-1
CASSAGRAGANVLTF	TGTGCCAGCAGTGCAGGGAGGGCCGGGGCCAACGTCCTGACTTTC	NA	TRBV2	TRBD2	TRBJ2-6
CASSVQENWTGPLHF	TGTGCCAGCAGCGTACAGGAAAATTGGACGGGACCCCTCCACTTT	NA	TRBV5-8	NA	TRBJ1-6
CASSPTGAVQPQHF	TGTGCCAGCTCACCGACAGGAGCGGTTCAGCCCCAGCATTTT	NA	TRBV18	NA	TRBJ1-5
CASSSVPERGYF	TGTGCCAGCAGCTCCGTTCCGGAGCGGGGGTACTTC	NA	TRBV7-2	TRBD2	TRBJ2-5
CATSVRREGSPLHF	TGTGCCACCAGCGTCCGCAGGGAGGGCTCACCCCTCCACTTT	few	TRBV15	NA	TRBJ1-6